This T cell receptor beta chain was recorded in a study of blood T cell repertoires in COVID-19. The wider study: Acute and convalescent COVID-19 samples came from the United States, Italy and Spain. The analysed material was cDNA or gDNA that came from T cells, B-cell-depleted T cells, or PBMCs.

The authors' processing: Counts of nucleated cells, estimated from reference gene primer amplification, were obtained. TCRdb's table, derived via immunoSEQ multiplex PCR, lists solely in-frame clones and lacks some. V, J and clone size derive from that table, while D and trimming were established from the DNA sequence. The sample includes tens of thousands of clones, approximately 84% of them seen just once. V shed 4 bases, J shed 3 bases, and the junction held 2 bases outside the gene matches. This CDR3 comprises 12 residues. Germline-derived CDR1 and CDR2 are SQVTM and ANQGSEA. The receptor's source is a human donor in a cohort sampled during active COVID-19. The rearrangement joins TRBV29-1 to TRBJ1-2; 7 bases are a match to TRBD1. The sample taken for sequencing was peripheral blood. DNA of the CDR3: TGCAGCGTTGGACAGGGCGACTATGGCTACACCTTC. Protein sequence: CSVGQGDYGYTF.